This T cell receptor (beta chain) stems from a study of blood T cell repertoires in COVID-19. Study in general: The study drew acute and convalescent COVID-19 samples from the United States, Italy and Spain. Sources were T cells, B-cell-depleted T cells, or PBMCs; the material itself was cDNA or gDNA.

The CDR3 runs to 16 residues. Per the germline V gene, CDR1 is MNHEY and CDR2 is SMNVEV (reference sequence). Trimming cost V 5 bases and J 2 bases; bases outside gene matches: 8. Patients at the Seattle site were enrolled during active infection and followed longitudinally. Measured with immunoSEQ multiplex PCR; TCRdb has only the in-frame clones, and not every one. This table has under 200,000 clones, 85% to 90% appearing once. The chain has TRBV27 and TRBJ1-5; TRBD1 aligns across 8 bases. This receptor was obtained from a woman in her fifties or sixties with COVID-19, enrolled during active disease. The sequenced sample consisted of peripheral blood. The DNA for the CDR3 is TGTGCCAGCAGTCCAAGGACAGGGATGGGCAATCAGCCCCAGCATTTT. Translating it yields CASSPRTGMGNQPQHF.